The sequence of this T cell receptor beta chain was determined in a study of identical twins. General study results and limits: With abundant cord blood beta clonotypes, insertions were fewer; memory repertoires showed no such pattern. An excess of low generation probability was shown by twin-shared out-of-frame alpha sequences. Invariant populations such as MAIT and iNKT cells could partly muddle zero-insertion analyses. For out-of-frame beta sequences, excess twin sharing was weaker.

The CDR3 length is 13 residues. Germline assignment: CDR1 SNHLY and CDR2 FYNNEI. The V end lost 6 bases, the J end lost 6 bases, and 12 bases lay between the germline ends. One entry per CDR3 protein, called by TCRdb with MiXCR from the 5' RACE reads. The sample has 1.5 million to 2 million distinct CDR3 sequences, about 31% seen once. Notes on this clonotype: The antigen is unknown.

The gene calls are TRBV2 and TRBJ1-5; D perhaps matches TRBD1 (6 bases). This clonotype originated in a newborn girl in good health. The specimen sequenced was cord blood. Here the CDR3 reads CASSVWGLQPQHF. CDR3 DNA sequence: TGTGCCAGCAGCGTGTGGGGGCTTCAGCCCCAGCATTTT.